This TCR beta chain originates from a study of T cell repertoires in cytomegalovirus infection. Study context: Newly reported HLA-C-restricted and thoroughly characterized HLA-B-restricted CMV epitopes were employed. From public TCR beta signatures came an indication of both CMV infection and matching HLA type. Study findings and constraints: HLA-C-restricted CMV clonotypes gave the most frequent clonotype in two of eight donors.

This clonotype has ten or more counts. Its antigen is undetermined. One entry per CDR3 protein results from TCRdb running MiXCR on the reads. Of about 900,000 distinct CDR3 sequences in the sample, approximately 32% were seen once. The sample in question was cultured CD8+ T cells from PBMCs, obtained from culture after CMV antigen stimulation. The origin of this receptor is a human donor in good health (CMV status not recorded). Some clones in this sample may be carry-over from other donors' samples.

The CDR3 sequence is CASTPTGPHPNSPLHF. CDR3 nucleotides: TGTGCCAGCACCCCCACCGGGCCCCACCCAAATTCACCCCTCCACTTT. V is TRBV7-8 and J is TRBJ1-6; D unclear. The germline V gene has CDR1 SGHVS and CDR2 FQNEAQ. The CDR3 contains 16 residues. With 7 bases removed from V and 7 bases from J, the gap between germline ends came to 20 bases.